These T cell receptor beta chains were read from a single sample in a study of OX40 agonist ivuxolimab in advanced cancers. The assay was immunoSEQ multiplex PCR, and TCRdb's table has in-frame clones only and misses some. The sample carries approximately 100,000 clones, 70% to 90% recorded once. The input for sequencing was CD4+ or CD8+ T cells sorted from blood, taken in a trial of the OX40 agonist ivuxolimab. These TCRs come from an adult with an advanced solid tumor such as melanoma, head and neck, liver or kidney cancer. Each CDR3 is given with its conserved first and last residue. The D gene is left open where the match is weak. Some rows mark clone size as missing; the rest say once, few, many or name a class of expanded clone.

J	size	D	V	DNA	CDR3
TRBJ2-1	.	TRBD2	TRBV28	TGTGCCAGCAGTCATGGGACTAGCGGGGGGCCTCAGCAGTTCTTC	CASSHGTSGGPQQFF
TRBJ2-7	.	.	TRBV15	TGTGCCACCAGCAGAGGAGGGACCCCGCGCGTCGACGAGCAGTACTTC	CATSRGGTPRVDEQYF
TRBJ1-2	.	.	TRBV10-1	TGCGCCAGCAGCGACAAGAACTATGGCTACACCTTC	CASSDKNYGYTF
TRBJ1-6	.	.	TRBV5-3	TGTGCCAGAAGCAGTCAGGGAGTCTCCTATAATTCACCCCTCCACTTT	CARSSQGVSYNSPLHF
TRBJ1-1	.	TRBD1	TRBV25-1	TGTGCCAGCAGTGACGGACAGGGAAGGGGCACTGAAGCTTTCTTT	CASSDGQGRGTEAFF
TRBJ2-2	.	TRBD1	TRBV11-2	TGTGCCAGCAGCTTGTACGCCGGGACAGGGACCGGGGAGCTGTTTTTT	CASSLYAGTGTGELFF
TRBJ1-2	.	.	TRBV4-3	TGCGCCAGCAGCCAAGCGAGGACAGCCTATGGCTACACCTTC	CASSQARTAYGYTF
TRBJ2-1	once	.	TRBV19	TGTGCCGCAACAGGGTTTAATGAGCAGTTCTTC	CAATGFNEQFF
TRBJ2-2	few	.	TRBV19	TGTGCCAGTAGTGCCCAACAGGAAACCGGGGAGCTGTTTTTT	CASSAQQETGELFF
TRBJ1-1	.	.	TRBV19	TGTGCCAGTTCTTTTGAGATAATGAACACTGAAGCTTTCTTT	CASSFEIMNTEAFF
TRBJ2-4	.	TRBD1	TRBV5-5	TGTGCCAGCAGCTTATCGACAGGGGGGTGGAACATTCAGTACTTC	CASSLSTGGWNIQYF
TRBJ1-5	.	.	TRBV4-3	TGCGCCAGCAGCCAAGCTACAAGGGGTCAGCCCCAGCATTTT	CASSQATRGQPQHF
TRBJ1-1	.	.	TRBV28	TGTGCCAGCAGTTTATCGTCTAGGAGTTCTATCGAAGCTTTCTTT	CASSLSSRSSIEAFF
TRBJ2-2	.	.	TRBV28	TGTGCCAGCAGTATCCCGAAGGCCGGGGAGCTGTTTTTT	CASSIPKAGELFF
TRBJ2-7	.	TRBD2	TRBV27	TGTGCCAGCAGACCGAGCGGGGGGAAGAAGGACGAGCAGTACTTC	CASRPSGGKKDEQYF
TRBJ2-1	.	TRBD1	TRBV7-3	TGTGCCGCCGGAAAACAGGGGCCGTCGAACAATGAGCAGTTCTTC	CAAGKQGPSNNEQFF